These 14 T cell receptor beta chains were all obtained from the same sample, sequenced in a study of cytomegalovirus exposure and HLA in healthy donors. Primers included in the PCR were 60 Vbeta and 13 Jbeta primers. Data came from immunoSEQ multiplex PCR; TCRdb stores just in-frame clones and leaves some out. Among approximately 100,000 clones listed, more than 65% were seen once. Source material: PBMCs. The receptor source for this set is a woman under 30 in good health and CMV-seropositive.

Only one count was recorded for this clone. This sequence joins TRBV9 and TRBJ1-1; TRBD1 aligns across 8 bases. The CDR3 runs 14 residues. With V trimmed by 2 bases and J by 6 bases, 6 bases remained unmatched. The germline gives CDR1 SGDLS, CDR2 YYNGEE. CDR3 sequence (DNA): TGTGCCAGCAGCGTCGGACAGGGAAGATCTGAAGCTTTCTTT. It yields the protein CASSVGQGRSEAFF.

V gene TRBV29-1 combines with J gene TRBJ1-2; a possible D gene is TRBD1 (5 bases). In germline, CDR1 is SQVTM, CDR2 ANQGSEA. The V and J ends lost 2 bases and 6 bases respectively, with 13 bases between them. The CDR3 has 13 residues. The CDR3 region is CSVENVQGDGYTF. The CDR3 coding sequence is TGCAGCGTTGAAAATGTGCAGGGTGATGGCTACACCTTC.

This clone was detected a few times. The V call is TRBV7-8, the J call TRBJ2-7, with D maybe TRBD1 (7 bases). Trimming stripped 3 bases from V and 0 bases from J, with 12 bases between. This CDR3 is 15 amino acids long. Germline CDR1 SGHVS, CDR2 FQNEAQ. The CDR3 bases are TGTGCCAGCAGCTTTAGCAGGGGGGCCTCCTACGAGCAGTACTTC. Translated, it gives CASSFSRGASYEQYF.

The rearrangement joins TRBV5-1 to TRBJ2-2, with no clear D. This CDR3 spans 14 amino acids. Germline V gene data show CDR1 as SGHRS and CDR2 as YFSETQ. The germline V and J ends were trimmed by 0 bases and 3 bases, with 6 bases remaining between them. The chain's CDR3 is CASSLGGDTGELFF. The CDR3, as DNA: TGCGCCAGCAGCTTGGGAGGCGACACCGGGGAGCTGTTTTTT. The full variable domain, rest sourced from reference TRBV5-1 and TRBJ2-2, is KAGVTQTPRYLIKTRGQQVTLSCSPISGHRSVSWYQQTPGQGLQFLFEYFSETQRNKGNFPGRFSGRQFSNSRSEMNVSTLELGDSALYLCASSLGGDTGELFFGEGSRLTVL.

The chain joins TRBV6-5 to TRBJ2-7; 8 nucleotides line up with TRBD2. Germline V gene sequence: CDR1 MNHEY, CDR2 SVGAGI. The CDR3 covers 16 residues. J lost 5 bases, V lost 0 bases, and 9 bases had no gene match. This CDR3 reads CASSYSGGRLGNEQYF. As DNA, the CDR3 is TGTGCCAGCAGTTACTCGGGCGGGAGGCTAGGAAACGAGCAGTACTTC.

The V and J genes are TRBV11-3 and TRBJ2-5, with D unresolved. This CDR3 has 11 residues. Germline V gene data show CDR1 as SGHNT and CDR2 as YENEEA. V was trimmed by 4 bases and J by 4 bases, leaving 4 bases between them. The CDR3: CASSSGETQYF. For the CDR3, the DNA is TGTGCCAGCAGCTCGGGAGAGACCCAGTACTTC.

V gene TRBV11-2 combines with J gene TRBJ2-7; D may be TRBD1 (5 bases). There are 14 residues in the CDR3. Deletions cut 1 base from V and 2 bases from J, with 9 bases between. Germline-derived CDR1 and CDR2 are SGHAT and FQNNGV. The CDR3 region has the DNA TGTGCCAGCAGCTTAGCACAGGCCCCCTACGAGCAGTACTTC. The encoded protein is CASSLAQAPYEQYF.

J is TRBJ2-5 and V is TRBV23-1; 8 nucleotides line up with TRBD2. TRBV23-1 falls under the ORF class, with uncertain function. V was pared by 0 bases and J by 5 bases, with 5 bases of the junction left unmatched. CDR3 length: 15 amino acids. CDR3 in amino acids: CASSQSLGLGETQYF. The CDR3 nucleotides read TGCGCCAGCAGTCAATCGCTGGGACTAGGGGAGACCCAGTACTTC.

This chain uses TRBV18 with TRBJ2-2; TRBD1 agrees at 11 bases. The CDR3 spans 16 residues. Germline-derived CDR1 and CDR2 are KGHSH and LQKENI. The V segment lost 3 bases and the J segment 5 bases; nucleotides outside the gene matches: 5. The CDR3 spells CASSPGQGATTGELFF. The CDR3 nucleotides are TGTGCCAGCTCACCTGGACAGGGGGCGACAACCGGGGAGCTGTTTTTT. The variable domain in full, completed from reference TRBV18 and TRBJ2-2, reads NAGVMQNPRHLVRRRGQEARLRCSPMKGHSHVYWYRQLPEEGLKFMVYLQKENIIDESGMPKERFSAEFPKEGPSILRIQQVVRGDSAAYFCASSPGQGATTGELFFGEGSRLTVL.

The gene calls are TRBV29-1 and TRBJ2-7; 7 bases fit TRBD1. CDR3 size: 13 residues. Germline CDR1 reads SQVTM; CDR2 reads ANQGSEA. After removal of 6 bases from V and 1 base from J, the junction contained 6 bases not matched to a gene. In nucleotides, the CDR3 is TGCAGCGTGTATGACAGGGAATCCTACGAGCAGTACTTC. As protein: CSVYDRESYEQYF.

In the case of this clone: Other DNA variants within this sample encode the same CDR3. The genes are TRBV7-3 and TRBJ2-5; 9 nucleotides align to TRBD2. The CDR3 length is 14 residues. Germline values: CDR1 SGHTA, CDR2 FQGTGA. The J segment lost 5 bases and the V segment lost 0 bases, leaving 1 base of the junction unmatched. In nucleotides, the CDR3 is TGTGCCAGCAGCTTAACTAGCGGGAGTGAGACCCAGTACTTC. Encoded protein: CASSLTSGSETQYF.

The chain couples TRBV28 to TRBJ1-2; no clear D gene. The V end lost 7 bases, the J end lost 6 bases, and 18 bases lay between the germline ends. In germline, CDR1 is MDHEN, CDR2 SYDVKM. The CDR3 has 14 amino acids. The CDR3 sequence: CASTLDSSADGYTF. Here the CDR3 DNA reads TGTGCCAGCACCCTCGACTCCTCCGCGGATGGCTACACCTTC.

V gene TRBV28 combines with J gene TRBJ1-1, with D possibly being TRBD1 (5 bases). The germline V gene encodes CDR1 MDHEN and CDR2 SYDVKM. This CDR3 contains 12 residues. Trimming cost V 7 bases and J 11 bases, with 17 bases left between them. The CDR3 here is CASTGTSFIAFF. The CDR3 bases are TGTGCCAGCACTGGGACTTCGTTCATCGCTTTCTTT.

This clone was observed a few times. The chain recombines TRBV2 with TRBJ1-2; D possibly corresponds to TRBD1 (5 bases). The CDR3 runs to 12 residues. Germline CDR1 SNHLY, CDR2 FYNNEI. Trimming took off 9 bases at V and 0 bases at J, with 8 bases between the two ends. The CDR3 nucleotides read TGTGCCAGAGCAGGGTCTAACTATGGCTACACCTTC. It encodes CARAGSNYGYTF. Supplemented by reference TRBV2 and TRBJ1-2, the full variable domain reads EPEVTQTPSHQVTQMGQEVILRCVPISNHLYFYWYRQILGQKVEFLVSFYNNEISEKSEIFDDQFSVERPDGSNFTLKIRSTKLEDSAMYFCARAGSNYGYTFGSGTRLTVV.